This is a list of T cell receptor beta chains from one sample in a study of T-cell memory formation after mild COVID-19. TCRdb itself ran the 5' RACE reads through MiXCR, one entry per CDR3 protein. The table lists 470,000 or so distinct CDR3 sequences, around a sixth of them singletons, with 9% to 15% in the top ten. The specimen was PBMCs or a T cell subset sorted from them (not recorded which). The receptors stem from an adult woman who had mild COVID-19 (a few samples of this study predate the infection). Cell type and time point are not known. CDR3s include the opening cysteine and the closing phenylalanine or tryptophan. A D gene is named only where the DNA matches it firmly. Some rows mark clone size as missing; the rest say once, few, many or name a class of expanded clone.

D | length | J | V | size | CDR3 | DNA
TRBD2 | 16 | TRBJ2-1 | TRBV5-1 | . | CASSFERREGNNEQFF | TGCGCCAGCAGCTTCGAACGCAGGGAGGGGAACAATGAGCAGTTCTTC
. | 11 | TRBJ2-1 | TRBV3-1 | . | CASGLVGEQFF | TGTGCCAGCGGGCTAGTGGGTGAGCAGTTCTTC
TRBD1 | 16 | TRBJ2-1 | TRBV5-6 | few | CASSLVIGDRPNEQFF | TGTGCCAGCAGCTTGGTTATAGGGGACAGACCCAATGAGCAGTTCTTC
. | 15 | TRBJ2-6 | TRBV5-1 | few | CASSSKGSGANVLTF | TGCGCCAGCAGCTCAAAGGGGTCCGGGGCCAACGTCCTGACTTTC
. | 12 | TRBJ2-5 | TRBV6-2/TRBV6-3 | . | CASSENRGTQYF | TGTGCCAGCAGTGAGAACCGGGGGACCCAGTACTTC
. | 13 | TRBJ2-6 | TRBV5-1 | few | CASTGLGANVLTF | TGCGCCAGCACCGGTCTCGGGGCCAACGTCCTGACTTTC
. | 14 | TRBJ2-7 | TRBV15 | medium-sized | CATSRDRGSYEQYF | TGTGCCACCAGCAGAGACCGGGGTAGCTACGAGCAGTACTTC
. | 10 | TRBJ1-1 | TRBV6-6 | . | CASRDREAFF | TGTGCCAGCAGGGACAGAGAAGCTTTCTTT
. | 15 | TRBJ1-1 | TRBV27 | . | CASRIQQGRETEAFF | TGTGCCAGCAGAATACAACAGGGTAGGGAGACTGAAGCTTTCTTT
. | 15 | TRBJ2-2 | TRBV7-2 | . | CASSLGQSGTGELFF | TGTGCCAGCAGCTTAGGCCAGTCTGGCACCGGGGAGCTGTTTTTT
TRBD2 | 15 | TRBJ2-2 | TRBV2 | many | CASSWTSGSSGELFF | TGTGCCAGCAGTTGGACTAGCGGGAGCTCCGGGGAGCTGTTTTTT
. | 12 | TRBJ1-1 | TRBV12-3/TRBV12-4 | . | CASSFDGPEAFF | TGTGCCAGCAGTTTCGACGGTCCTGAAGCTTTCTTT
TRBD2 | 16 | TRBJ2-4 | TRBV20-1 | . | CSASGAGERLGNIQYF | TGCAGTGCCAGTGGGGCGGGAGAGAGGTTGGGGAACATTCAGTACTTC
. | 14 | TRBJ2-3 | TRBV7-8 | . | CASSLGAQTDTQYF | TGTGCCAGCAGCTTGGGGGCGCAGACAGATACGCAGTATTTT
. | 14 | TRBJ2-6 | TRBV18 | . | CASSLKAEANVLTF | TGTGCCAGCTCATTAAAAGCTGAGGCCAACGTCCTGACTTTC
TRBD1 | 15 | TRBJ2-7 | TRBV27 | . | CASSPPSGTVYEQYF | TGTGCCAGCAGTCCCCCTTCCGGGACAGTCTACGAGCAGTACTTC
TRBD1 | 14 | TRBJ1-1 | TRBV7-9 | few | CASSLGGQVTEAFF | TGTGCCAGCAGCTTAGGGGGACAGGTAACTGAAGCTTTCTTT
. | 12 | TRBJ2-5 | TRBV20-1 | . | CSAREEGETQYF | TGCAGTGCTAGAGAGGAAGGAGAGACCCAGTACTTC
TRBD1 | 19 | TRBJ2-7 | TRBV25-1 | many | CASSEYLDRGPLSGYEQYF | TGTGCCAGCAGTGAATACCTGGACAGGGGCCCCCTCAGTGGCTACGAGCAGTACTTC
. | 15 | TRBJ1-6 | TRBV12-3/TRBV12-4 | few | CASSSWTGVNSPLHF | TGTGCCAGCAGTTCCTGGACTGGAGTTAATTCACCCCTCCACTTT
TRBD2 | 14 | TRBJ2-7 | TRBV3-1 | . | CASSLGLGTSEQYF | TGTGCCAGCAGCCTAGGACTAGGGACCTCCGAGCAGTACTTC
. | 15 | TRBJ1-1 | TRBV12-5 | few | CASAFPAGPGTEAFF | TGTGCTAGCGCGTTCCCCGCGGGGCCGGGCACTGAAGCTTTCTTT
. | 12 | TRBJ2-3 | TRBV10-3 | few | CAISESTLTAYF | TGTGCCATCAGTGAGTCTACTCTGACAGCCTATTTT
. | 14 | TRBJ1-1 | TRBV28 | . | CASSDHHLNTEAFF | TGTGCCAGCAGCGATCATCACTTGAACACTGAAGCTTTCTTT
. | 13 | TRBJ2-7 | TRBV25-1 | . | CASNDSPPHEQYF | TGTGCCAGCAATGACAGCCCGCCCCACGAGCAGTACTTC
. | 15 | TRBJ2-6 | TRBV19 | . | CASSGITSGANVLTF | TGTGCCAGTAGTGGCATAACCTCTGGGGCCAACGTCCTGACTTTC
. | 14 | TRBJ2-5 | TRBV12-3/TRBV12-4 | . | CASSFEAHQETQYF | TGTGCCAGCAGTTTTGAAGCGCATCAAGAGACCCAGTACTTC
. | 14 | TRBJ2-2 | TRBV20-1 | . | CSARDRGWTGELFF | TGCAGTGCTAGAGATAGGGGGTGGACCGGGGAGCTGTTTTTT
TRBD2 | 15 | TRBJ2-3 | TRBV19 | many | CASSMNSGGTDTQYF | TGTGCCAGTAGTATGAATAGCGGGGGCACAGATACGCAGTATTTT
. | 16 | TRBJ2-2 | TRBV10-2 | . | CASSVGEGLVTGELFF | TGCGCCAGCAGTGTTGGCGAGGGGTTGGTCACCGGGGAGCTGTTTTTT
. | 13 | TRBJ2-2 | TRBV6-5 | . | CASGPYSTGELFF | TGTGCCAGCGGGCCGTATAGCACCGGGGAGCTGTTTTTT
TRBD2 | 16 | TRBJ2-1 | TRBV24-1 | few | CATSDPRAGGPNEQFF | TGTGCCACCAGTGATCCTCGAGCGGGGGGTCCCAATGAGCAGTTCTTC
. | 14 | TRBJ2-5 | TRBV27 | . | CASGLGTLRETQYF | TGTGCCAGCGGGCTTGGGACATTACGAGAGACCCAGTACTTC
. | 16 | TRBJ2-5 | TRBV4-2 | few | CASSPAAESTQETQYF | TGTGCCAGCAGCCCGGCGGCAGAGTCAACCCAAGAGACCCAGTACTTC
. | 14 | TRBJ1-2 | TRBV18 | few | CASSGDTQGDGYTF | TGTGCCAGCTCTGGTGACACTCAAGGCGATGGCTACACCTTC
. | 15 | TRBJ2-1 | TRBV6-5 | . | CASSYRGFQSDEQFF | TGTGCCAGCAGTTACCGGGGGTTCCAGTCCGATGAGCAGTTCTTC
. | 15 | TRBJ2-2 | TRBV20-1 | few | CSARDGPLNTGELFF | TGCAGTGCTAGAGATGGACCGCTGAACACCGGGGAGCTGTTTTTT
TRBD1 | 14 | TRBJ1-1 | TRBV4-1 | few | CASSRGQANTEAFF | TGCGCCAGCAGCCGGGGACAGGCCAACACTGAAGCTTTCTTT